This T cell receptor beta chain was sequenced in a study of blood T cell repertoires in COVID-19. As for the study in general: Samples of COVID-19 (acute and convalescent) were obtained from the United States, Italy and Spain. Sample material is recorded as cDNA or gDNA derived from T cells, B-cell-depleted T cells, or PBMCs.

The germline V and J ends were trimmed by 2 bases and 10 bases, with 10 bases remaining between them. This CDR3 has 13 amino acids. The germline V gene encodes CDR1 SGHRS and CDR2 YFSETQ. Original analysis: Reference gene primer amplification yielded estimated nucleated cell counts. Data came from immunoSEQ multiplex PCR; TCRdb stores just in-frame clones and leaves some out. D and trimming come from the DNA, and the V and J calls and clone size come from that table. The sample lists more than 55,000 clones, about nine tenths occurring once. Sequencing was done on a sample of peripheral blood. V is TRBV5-1 and J is TRBJ1-6, with D perhaps TRBD1 (5 bases). The receptor was derived from a woman older than 75 with acute or convalescent COVID-19. The CDR3 sequence is CASSLQVWSPLHF. CDR3 nucleotide sequence: TGCGCCAGCAGCTTACAGGTCTGGTCACCCCTCCACTTT.